Each of the 26 T cell receptor beta chains below was sequenced from the same sample in a study of PD-1 blockade in classical Hodgkin lymphoma. Assay: immunoSEQ multiplex PCR; the TCRdb copy retains only in-frame clones and omits some. The sample includes 13,000 to 15,000 clones, about 83% of them seen just once. All trial patients relapsed after autologous stem cell transplantation. Sample: peripheral blood mononuclear cells (PBMCs), taken before the second cycle of nivolumab. The origin of the receptors is a human donor with classical Hodgkin lymphoma.

This clone was seen a single time. The chain employs TRBV5-1 and TRBJ1-1; 9 bases align to TRBD1. CDR3 length: 14 residues. The V gene's germline CDR1 is SGHRS and CDR2 YFSETQ. The V and J ends lost 3 bases and 5 bases, in that order; junction bases with no gene match: 5. DNA for the CDR3: TGCGCCAGCAGCTCAACAGGGGGCAGGACTGAAGCTTTCTTT. It yields the protein CASSSTGGRTEAFF.

The chain joins TRBV10-2 to TRBJ1-2; the match to TRBD1 covers 7 bases. CDR1 WSHSY and CDR2 SAAADI come from the germline V gene. Losses at the gene ends were 3 bases for V and 2 bases for J; bases not matched to a gene: 3. CDR3 length: 14 residues. The DNA of the CDR3 is TGCGCCAGCAGTGAAAGGGGGCGCAACTATGGCTACACCTTC. Protein sequence: CASSERGRNYGYTF.

This sequence joins TRBV5-1 and TRBJ2-1; D is tentatively TRBD1 or TRBD2 (5 bases each). The CDR3 spans 14 residues. Looked up from germline, CDR1 is SGHRS and CDR2 is YFSETQ. V dropped 3 bases and J dropped 4 bases, with 11 bases sitting between them. The CDR3 protein is CASSSGTLYNEQFF. The CDR3 bases are TGCGCCAGCAGCTCCGGGACGCTATACAATGAGCAGTTCTTC.

The table lists this clone with a few counts. The chain employs TRBV18 and TRBJ1-5; weak D call: TRBD1 (6 bases). The germline gives CDR1 KGHSH, CDR2 LQKENI. The CDR3 is 16 amino acids. V lost 2 bases, J lost 1 base, and 12 bases lay in between. The CDR3 DNA sequence: TGTGCCAGCTCACCAGACATTCAGGGGAGCAATCAGCCCCAGCATTTT. It is translated as CASSPDIQGSNQPQHF.

This chain links TRBV6-5 with TRBJ1-5; maybe TRBD1 (5 bases). Trimming pared 5 bases from V and 5 bases from J, leaving 13 bases between. The CDR3 spans 14 residues. Germline assignment: CDR1 MNHEY and CDR2 SVGAGI. For the CDR3, the DNA is TGTGCCAGCAGTAGATCTGAAGGGGATCAGCCCCAGCATTTT. Translated: CASSRSEGDQPQHF.

J is TRBJ1-2 and V is TRBV29-1, with TRBD1 matching 11 bases. The germline V gene has CDR1 SQVTM and CDR2 ANQGSEA. V shed 4 bases, J shed 3 bases, and the junction held 10 bases outside the gene matches. This CDR3 contains 16 residues. In DNA form, the CDR3 reads TGCAGCGTTGGAGGCGGGACAGGGGGAATGTACTATGGCTACACCTTC. Translating gives CSVGGGTGGMYYGYTF. Based on the CDR3 plus reference TRBV29-1 and TRBJ1-2, the full variable domain is SAVISQKPSRDICQRGTSLTIQCQVDSQVTMMFWYRQQPGQSLTLIATANQGSEATYESGFVIDKFPISRPNLTFSTLTVSNMSPEDSSIYLCSVGGGTGGMYYGYTFGSGTRLTVV.

The V call is TRBV7-2, the J call TRBJ2-6; D gene uncertain. CDR1 and CDR2 (germline): SGHTA, FQGNSA. This CDR3 is built from 13 residues. V shed 3 bases and J shed 3 bases, with 3 bases lying between them. The CDR3 here is CASSFFGANVLTF. In DNA form, the CDR3 reads TGTGCCAGCAGCTTCTTTGGGGCCAACGTCCTGACTTTC.

The chain has TRBV6-5 and TRBJ2-7; D is perhaps TRBD1 (5 bases). CDR3 length: 14 residues. V lost 2 bases and J lost 2, with 10 bases in between. Germline V gene data show CDR1 as MNHEY and CDR2 as SVGAGI. CDR3 coding DNA: TGTGCCAGCAGTTACGGGCAGGGAACCTACGAGCAGTACTTC. It specifies CASSYGQGTYEQYF.

The V call is TRBV5-1, the J call TRBJ2-5; 7 nucleotides line up with TRBD1. This CDR3 spans 15 amino acids. V was pared by 5 bases and J by 1 base, with 8 bases of the junction left unmatched. Germline V gene data show CDR1 as SGHRS and CDR2 as YFSETQ. The CDR3 spells CASRPGQDLQETQYF. CDR3 bases: TGCGCCAGCAGGCCCGGACAGGACCTCCAAGAGACCCAGTACTTC. The full variable domain, its missing parts supplied by reference TRBV5-1 and TRBJ2-5, is KAGVTQTPRYLIKTRGQQVTLSCSPISGHRSVSWYQQTPGQGLQFLFEYFSETQRNKGNFPGRFSGRQFSNSRSEMNVSTLELGDSALYLCASRPGQDLQETQYFGPGTRLLVL.

This rearrangement joins TRBV5-1 to TRBJ1-3, with TRBD1 identical over 8 bases. The CDR3 sequence is 17 residues long. Germline-derived CDR1 and CDR2 are SGHRS and YFSETQ. The V segment lost 4 bases and the J segment 0 bases; nucleotides outside the gene matches: 9. CDR3 residues: CASSRLGQGSSGNTIYF. CDR3 in DNA: TGCGCCAGCAGCCGGCTTGGACAGGGTAGCTCTGGAAACACCATATATTTT.

This chain joins TRBV19 and TRBJ1-1; the D is unclear. Per germline, CDR1 LNHDA and CDR2 SQIVND (reference sequence). The CDR3 covers 17 residues. Trimming took off 5 bases at V and 0 bases at J, with 19 bases between the two ends. Written as DNA, the CDR3 is TGTGCCAGTAGTGTGGGTCCGCCCTTCATCATGAACACTGAAGCTTTCTTT. It is translated as CASSVGPPFIMNTEAFF. The variable domain in full, completed from reference TRBV19 and TRBJ1-1, reads DGGITQSPKYLFRKEGQNVTLSCEQNLNHDAMYWYRQDPGQGLRLIYYSQIVNDFQKGDIAEGYSVSREKKESFPLTVTSAQKNPTAFYLCASSVGPPFIMNTEAFFGQGTRLTVV.

This clone was counted a few times. This chain uses TRBV7-9 with TRBJ1-2; tentative D call: TRBD1 (6 bases). V lost 3 bases to trimming and J lost 8 bases, with 13 bases between them. CDR1 is SEHNR and CDR2 is FQNEAQ in the germline V gene (reference sequence). The CDR3 length is 13 residues. CDR3 nucleotides: TGTGCCAGCAGCTTCACAGGGAGACGGGGCTACACCTTC. Protein: CASSFTGRRGYTF.

This clone was seen a single time. It is likely a read error, because the conserved phenylalanine at the end of the CDR3 is missing. No DNA is shown, since the ends of the CDR3 on it are uncertain; the CDR3 is the one TCRdb lists. The V and J genes are TRBV6-5 and TRBJ1-1; the D call TRBD1 from the table was never checked on the DNA. CDR1 and CDR2 from the germline V gene are MNHEY and SVGAGI. The CDR3 region is 13 residues in length, termini included. The CDR3 loop reads CASSYLQGAGLKA.

The chain carries TRBV7-2 and TRBJ2-5; 9 bases line up with TRBD2. V was pared by 6 bases and J by 7 bases, with 15 bases of the junction left unmatched. The CDR3 loop spans 16 amino acids. CDR1 and CDR2 from the germline V gene are SGHTA and FQGNSA. The CDR3 coding sequence is TGTGCCAGCAGTCCGTACCCTAGCGGGGCCGGAGGGACCCAGTACTTC. This gives the protein CASSPYPSGAGGTQYF.

The CDR3 spells CAISGSGGRDTEAFF. The CDR3 DNA follows: TGTGCCATCAGTGGGTCCGGGGGCAGGGACACTGAAGCTTTCTTT. The chain carries TRBV10-3 and TRBJ1-1; D is possibly TRBD1 (6 bases). CDR1 is ENHRY and CDR2 is SYGVKD in the germline V gene. The CDR3 is made up of 15 amino acids. V gave up 4 bases and J gave up 3 bases, with 15 bases separating them.

The gene calls are TRBV29-1 and TRBJ1-1, with unresolved D. Germline V gives CDR1 SQVTM, CDR2 ANQGSEA. V gave up 6 bases and J gave up 3 bases, with 14 bases separating them. CDR3 length: 13 residues. The CDR3 DNA follows: TGCAGCGTAGTAAGGGTTGCGGACACTGAAGCTTTCTTT. This encodes CSVVRVADTEAFF.

This clone was detected only once. V usage is TRBV7-2 and J usage is TRBJ1-3, with D perhaps TRBD1 (5 bases). This CDR3 has 15 residues. V lost 1 base to trimming and J lost 0 bases, with 7 bases between them. Germline V CDR1 and CDR2: SGHTA, FQGNSA. In DNA form, the CDR3 reads TGTGCCAGCAGCTTAGACACAGGCTCTGGAAACACCATATATTTT. Its translation: CASSLDTGSGNTIYF.

J is TRBJ1-3 and V is TRBV5-1, with 7 positions matching TRBD1. Germline CDR1 reads SGHRS; CDR2 reads YFSETQ. V trimming: 4 bases; J trimming: 2 bases; junction bases outside the gene matches: 3. This CDR3 has 14 amino acids. The CDR3 here is CASSRQGTGNTIYF. CDR3 DNA: TGCGCCAGCAGCCGACAGGGAACTGGAAACACCATATATTTT.

The CDR3 protein is CASGLGGTGKAQYF. CDR3 DNA: TGTGCTAGTGGTTTGGGCGGGACAGGGAAGGCCCAGTACTTC. The chain joins TRBV12-5 to TRBJ2-5; 9 positions agree with TRBD1. Trimming cost V 1 base and J 9 bases; bases outside gene matches: 6. This CDR3 contains 14 residues. The germline gives CDR1 LGHNT, CDR2 FRNRAP.

This clone has a single count. Written as DNA, the CDR3 is TGTGCCAGCAGCCAAGGAGACAGGGGTTTTCGGGAGACCCAGTACTTC. It is translated as CASSQGDRGFRETQYF. The chain links TRBV4-2 to TRBJ2-5; 8 nucleotides align to TRBD1. The CDR3 length is 16 residues. Trimming at V came to 1 base and at J to 5 bases, leaving 9 bases not matched to a gene. Per the germline V gene, CDR1 is LGHNA and CDR2 is YNFKEQ.

J is TRBJ2-7 and V is TRBV7-8; D not resolved. The V end was cut by 1 base, the J end by 3 bases, with 10 bases between. CDR1 and CDR2 (germline): SGHVS, FQNEAQ. The CDR3 loop spans 14 amino acids. In DNA, the CDR3 is TGTGCCAGCAGCTTAGTATCCAGTTTCTACGAGCAGTACTTC. Protein sequence: CASSLVSSFYEQYF.

This chain links TRBV7-2 with TRBJ1-2, with D unresolved. Trimming cost V 0 bases and J 8 bases, with 13 bases left between them. There are 14 residues in the CDR3. Germline assignment: CDR1 SGHTA and CDR2 FQGNSA. The CDR3 sequence: CASSLAARKWGYTF. The CDR3 coding sequence is TGTGCCAGCAGCTTAGCGGCCCGGAAATGGGGCTACACCTTC.

V and J are TRBV5-1 and TRBJ1-1; no clear D. The germline V gene encodes CDR1 SGHRS and CDR2 YFSETQ. The CDR3 is 14 residues long. V was cut by 1 base and J by 0 bases, with 7 bases left in between. In DNA form, the CDR3 reads TGCGCCAGCAGCTTGACAATCATGAACACTGAAGCTTTCTTT. It translates to CASSLTIMNTEAFF.

This clone has only one observation. The rearrangement links TRBV4-1 to TRBJ1-6; D gene ambiguous. This CDR3 contains 17 residues. Germline V gene lookup returns CDR1 MGHRA and CDR2 YSYEKL. V was clipped by 0 bases and J by 8 bases, with 17 bases between them. The CDR3 nucleotides read TGCGCCAGCAGCCAAGATGTCGGATCCTTTTGGGATTCACCCCTCCACTTT. This encodes CASSQDVGSFWDSPLHF.

The rearrangement uses TRBV15 and TRBJ1-4; a weak D match, TRBD1 (5 bases). The CDR3 consists of 13 residues. Trimming removed 2 bases from V and 7 bases from J, with 8 bases in between. Germline V CDR1 and CDR2: LNHNV, YYDKDF (reference sequence). The CDR3 coding sequence is TGTGCCACCAGCAGAAGCGGGGGTGAAAAACTGTTTTTT. This translates into CATSRSGGEKLFF.

The CDR3 region is CASSAHGTSGNTGELFF. In DNA, the CDR3 is TGTGCCAGCAGCGCGCACGGGACTAGCGGTAACACCGGGGAGCTGTTTTTT. The chain uses TRBV7-2 and TRBJ2-2, with 11 bases that match TRBD2. The germline CDR1 and CDR2 sequences are SGHTA and FQGNSA. This CDR3 is 17 amino acids long. Trimming removed 5 bases from V and 2 bases from J; junction bases left unmatched: 7.